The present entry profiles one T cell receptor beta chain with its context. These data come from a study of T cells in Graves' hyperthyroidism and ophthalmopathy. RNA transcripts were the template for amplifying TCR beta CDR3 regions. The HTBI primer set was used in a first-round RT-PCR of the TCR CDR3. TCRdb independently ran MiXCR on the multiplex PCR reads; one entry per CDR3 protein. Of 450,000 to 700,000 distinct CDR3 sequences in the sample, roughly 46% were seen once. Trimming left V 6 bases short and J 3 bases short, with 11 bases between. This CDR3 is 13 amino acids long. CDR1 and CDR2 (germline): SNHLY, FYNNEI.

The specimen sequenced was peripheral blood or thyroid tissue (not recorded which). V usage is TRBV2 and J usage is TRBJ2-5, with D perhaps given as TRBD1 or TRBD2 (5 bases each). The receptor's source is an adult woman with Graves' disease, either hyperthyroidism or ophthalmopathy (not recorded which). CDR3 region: CASRGDGKETQYF. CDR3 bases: TGTGCCAGCAGGGGGGACGGAAAAGAGACCCAGTACTTC.